This T cell receptor beta chain was identified during a study of shared clonotypes between healthy human individuals. As for the study in general: The donors, a couple of women and three men, were aged 18 to 49. Each donor had three CD4 naive, three CD4 memory, two CD8 naive and one CD8 memory plate.

With respect to this clone: Its antigen is still unknown.

General study findings and limits: The small donor group covered limited genetic and exposure diversity.

Generated by immunoSEQ multiplex PCR, the TCRdb table keeps only in-frame clones and is missing some. The sample holds millions of clones, around nine tenths seen once. The donor population consisted of healthy HIV-negative adults with no recent acute infections or vaccinations. The germline V gene has CDR1 SGHRS and CDR2 YFSETQ. This CDR3 contains 15 residues. The V and J ends lost 0 bases and 3 bases respectively, with 13 bases between them. The chain recombines TRBV5-1 with TRBJ2-7; no reliable D call. Sequencing was carried out using naive CD4+ T cells sorted from blood. Indicated subset: CD45RA+ positively selected. This sequence originates from a man aged 18 to 29 in good health. As DNA, the CDR3 is TGCGCCAGCAGCTTGGTGGGCCAGAACTTCTACGAGCAGTACTTC. Its translation: CASSLVGQNFYEQYF.